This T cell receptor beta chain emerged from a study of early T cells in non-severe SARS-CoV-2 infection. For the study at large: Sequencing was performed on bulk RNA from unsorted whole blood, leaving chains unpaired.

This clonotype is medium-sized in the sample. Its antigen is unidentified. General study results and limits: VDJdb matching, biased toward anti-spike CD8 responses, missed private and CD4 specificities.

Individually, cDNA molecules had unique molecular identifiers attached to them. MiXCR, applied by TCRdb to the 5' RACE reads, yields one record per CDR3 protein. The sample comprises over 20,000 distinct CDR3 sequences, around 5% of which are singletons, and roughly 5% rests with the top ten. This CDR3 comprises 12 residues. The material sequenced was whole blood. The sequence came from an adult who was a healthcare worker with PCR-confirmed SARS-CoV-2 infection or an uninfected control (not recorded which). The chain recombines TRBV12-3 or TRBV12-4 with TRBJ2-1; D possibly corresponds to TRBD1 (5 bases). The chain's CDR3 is CVTGVSYNEQFF. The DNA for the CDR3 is TGTGTAACAGGTGTCTCCTACAATGAGCAGTTCTTC.